What follows describes a single T cell receptor beta chain. Its specificity is unknown. This record comes from a study of blood T cells in healthy people across ages. Study-level results: Among long-lived donors, naive CD4+ cells were more numerous and diversity higher than in aged donors. Across the age range, TCR beta diversity per million T cells fell in a roughly linear way.

CDR3 size: 15 residues. Germline V gene data show CDR1 as LGHDT and CDR2 as YNNKEL (reference sequence). With 4 bases removed from V and 7 bases from J, the gap between germline ends came to 14 bases. Alongside a J-beta primer mix, a sample-barcoded 5' primer served in a second PCR lasting roughly 7 to 11 cycles. MiXCR, run by TCRdb on the 5' RACE reads, gives a single entry per CDR3 protein. Altogether fewer than 1,200,000 distinct CDR3 sequences are present, about 23% being singletons, with the ten largest covering approximately 0.7%. These data were also reused for a study on T cells of mothers and their children. As that report states: With the M1S primer of the second PCR, sample barcodes and 2-4 random nucleotides were added.

The source of this sequence is a girl aged 2-10 years in good health. The V gene is TRBV3-1, the J gene TRBJ1-6; D is ambiguous. The sample taken for sequencing was blood. The CDR3 bases are TGTGCCAGCAGCCCCCGTTGGGGAGGCAATTCACCCCTCCACTTT. It specifies CASSPRWGGNSPLHF.